The entry below describes one T cell receptor beta chain. These data come from a study of blood T cell repertoires in COVID-19. Repertoires were generated with immunoSEQ multiplex PCR, while TCRdb's copy carries only in-frame clones and drops some. The sample shows around 140,000 clones, approximately 81% of them seen only once. Germline assignment: CDR1 MDHEN and CDR2 SYDVKM. The CDR3 extends over 16 amino acids. Trimming left V 1 base short and J 0 bases short, with 13 bases between. The chain uses TRBV28 and TRBJ2-7; no definite D call. This TCR was sampled from a human donor in a cohort sampled during active COVID-19. The sample comprised peripheral blood. CDR3 amino acids: CASSLFRVQASYEQYF. CDR3 in DNA: TGTGCCAGCAGTTTATTCCGGGTCCAAGCCTCCTACGAGCAGTACTTC. Looking up the rest from reference TRBV28 and TRBJ2-7 gives the full variable domain: DVKVTQSSRYLVKRTGEKVFLECVQDMDHENMFWYRQDPGLGLRLIYFSYDVKMKEKGDIPEGYSVSREKKERFSLILESASTNQTSMYLCASSLFRVQASYEQYFGPGTRLTVT.